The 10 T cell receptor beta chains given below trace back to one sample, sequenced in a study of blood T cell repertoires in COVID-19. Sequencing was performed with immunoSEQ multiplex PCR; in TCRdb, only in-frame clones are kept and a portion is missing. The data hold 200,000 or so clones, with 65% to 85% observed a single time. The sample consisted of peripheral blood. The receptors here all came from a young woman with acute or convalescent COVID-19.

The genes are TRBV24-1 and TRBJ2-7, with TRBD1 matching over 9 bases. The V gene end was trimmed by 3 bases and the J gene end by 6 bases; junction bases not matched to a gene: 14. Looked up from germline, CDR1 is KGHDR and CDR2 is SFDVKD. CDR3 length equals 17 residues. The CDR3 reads CATSDHRPGTGSSEQYF. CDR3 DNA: TGTGCCACCAGTGATCACCGGCCTGGGACAGGGAGCTCCGAGCAGTACTTC.

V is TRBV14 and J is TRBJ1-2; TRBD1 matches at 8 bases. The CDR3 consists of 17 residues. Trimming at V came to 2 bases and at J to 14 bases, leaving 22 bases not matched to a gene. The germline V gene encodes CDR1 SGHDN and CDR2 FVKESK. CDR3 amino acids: CASSQLRAVGQGVSLTF. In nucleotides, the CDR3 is TGTGCCAGCAGCCAATTAAGAGCGGTTGGACAGGGAGTGTCCTTGACCTTC.

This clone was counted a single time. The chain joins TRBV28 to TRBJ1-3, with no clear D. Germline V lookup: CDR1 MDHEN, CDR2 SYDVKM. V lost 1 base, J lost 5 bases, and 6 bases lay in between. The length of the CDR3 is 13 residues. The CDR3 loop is CASSLSERNTIYF. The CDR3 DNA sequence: TGTGCCAGCAGTTTATCGGAGAGAAACACCATATATTTT.

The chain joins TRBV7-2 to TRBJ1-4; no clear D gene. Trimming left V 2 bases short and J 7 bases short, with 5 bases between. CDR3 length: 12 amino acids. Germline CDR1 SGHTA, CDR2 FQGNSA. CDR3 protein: CASSLNFEKLFF. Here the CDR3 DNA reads TGTGCCAGCAGCTTAAACTTTGAAAAACTGTTTTTT.

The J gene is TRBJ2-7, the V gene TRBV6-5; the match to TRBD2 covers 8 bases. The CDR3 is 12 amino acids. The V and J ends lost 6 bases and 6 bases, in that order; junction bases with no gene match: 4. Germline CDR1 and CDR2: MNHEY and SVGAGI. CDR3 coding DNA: TGTGCCAGCAGAATCCGGGGGGGCGAGCAGTACTTC. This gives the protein CASRIRGGEQYF.

The CDR3 region has the DNA TGTGCCAGCAGTCGGGGCCCAGGGGCGATCGGCTACACCTTC. Its protein is CASSRGPGAIGYTF. The genes are TRBV11-1 and TRBJ1-2; tentatively, D is TRBD1 (6 bases). The CDR3 length is 14 residues. Trimming took off 6 bases at V and 8 bases at J, with 19 bases between the two ends. The germline CDR1 and CDR2 sequences are SGHAT and FQDESV (reference sequence). Full variable domain (outside the CDR3, taken from reference TRBV11-1 and TRBJ1-2): EAEVAQSPRYKITEKSQAVAFWCDPISGHATLYWYRQILGQGPELLVQFQDESVVDDSQLPKDRFSAERLKGVDSTLKIQPAELGDSAMYLCASSRGPGAIGYTFGSGTRLTVV.

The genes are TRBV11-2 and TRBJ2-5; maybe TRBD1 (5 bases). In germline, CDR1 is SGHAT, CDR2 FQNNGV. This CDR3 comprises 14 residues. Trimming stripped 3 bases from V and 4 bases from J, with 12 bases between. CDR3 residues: CASSFPQGGETQYF. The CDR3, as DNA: TGTGCCAGCAGCTTCCCCCAGGGTGGAGAGACCCAGTACTTC. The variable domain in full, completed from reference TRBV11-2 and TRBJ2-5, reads EAGVAQSPRYKIIEKRQSVAFWCNPISGHATLYWYQQILGQGPKLLIQFQNNGVVDDSQLPKDRFSAERLKGVDSTLKIQPAKLEDSAVYLCASSFPQGGETQYFGPGTRLLVL.

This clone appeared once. The CDR3, as DNA: TGTGCCAGCAGTCCCCGGGATTACCGGAGACGGGAACAAGAGACCCAGTACTTC. This encodes CASSPRDYRRREQETQYF. The rearrangement joins TRBV27 to TRBJ2-5; tentatively, D is TRBD2 (5 bases). There are 18 residues in the CDR3. V shed 5 bases and J shed 2 bases, with 24 bases lying between them. Per germline, CDR1 MNHEY and CDR2 SMNVEV (reference sequence).

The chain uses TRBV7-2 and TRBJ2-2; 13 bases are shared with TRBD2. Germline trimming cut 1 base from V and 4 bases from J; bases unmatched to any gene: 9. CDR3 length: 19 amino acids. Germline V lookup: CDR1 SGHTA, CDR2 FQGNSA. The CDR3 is CASSLGLAGGRASTGELFF. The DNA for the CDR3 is TGTGCCAGCAGCTTAGGACTAGCGGGGGGCCGAGCAAGCACCGGGGAGCTGTTTTTT.

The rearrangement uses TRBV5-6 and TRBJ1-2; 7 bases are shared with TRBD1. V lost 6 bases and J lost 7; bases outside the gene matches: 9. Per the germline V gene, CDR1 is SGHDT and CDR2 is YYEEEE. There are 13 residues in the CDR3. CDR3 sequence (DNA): TGTGCCAGCACCTGGACAGGACTGGGTGGCTACACCTTC. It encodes CASTWTGLGGYTF.